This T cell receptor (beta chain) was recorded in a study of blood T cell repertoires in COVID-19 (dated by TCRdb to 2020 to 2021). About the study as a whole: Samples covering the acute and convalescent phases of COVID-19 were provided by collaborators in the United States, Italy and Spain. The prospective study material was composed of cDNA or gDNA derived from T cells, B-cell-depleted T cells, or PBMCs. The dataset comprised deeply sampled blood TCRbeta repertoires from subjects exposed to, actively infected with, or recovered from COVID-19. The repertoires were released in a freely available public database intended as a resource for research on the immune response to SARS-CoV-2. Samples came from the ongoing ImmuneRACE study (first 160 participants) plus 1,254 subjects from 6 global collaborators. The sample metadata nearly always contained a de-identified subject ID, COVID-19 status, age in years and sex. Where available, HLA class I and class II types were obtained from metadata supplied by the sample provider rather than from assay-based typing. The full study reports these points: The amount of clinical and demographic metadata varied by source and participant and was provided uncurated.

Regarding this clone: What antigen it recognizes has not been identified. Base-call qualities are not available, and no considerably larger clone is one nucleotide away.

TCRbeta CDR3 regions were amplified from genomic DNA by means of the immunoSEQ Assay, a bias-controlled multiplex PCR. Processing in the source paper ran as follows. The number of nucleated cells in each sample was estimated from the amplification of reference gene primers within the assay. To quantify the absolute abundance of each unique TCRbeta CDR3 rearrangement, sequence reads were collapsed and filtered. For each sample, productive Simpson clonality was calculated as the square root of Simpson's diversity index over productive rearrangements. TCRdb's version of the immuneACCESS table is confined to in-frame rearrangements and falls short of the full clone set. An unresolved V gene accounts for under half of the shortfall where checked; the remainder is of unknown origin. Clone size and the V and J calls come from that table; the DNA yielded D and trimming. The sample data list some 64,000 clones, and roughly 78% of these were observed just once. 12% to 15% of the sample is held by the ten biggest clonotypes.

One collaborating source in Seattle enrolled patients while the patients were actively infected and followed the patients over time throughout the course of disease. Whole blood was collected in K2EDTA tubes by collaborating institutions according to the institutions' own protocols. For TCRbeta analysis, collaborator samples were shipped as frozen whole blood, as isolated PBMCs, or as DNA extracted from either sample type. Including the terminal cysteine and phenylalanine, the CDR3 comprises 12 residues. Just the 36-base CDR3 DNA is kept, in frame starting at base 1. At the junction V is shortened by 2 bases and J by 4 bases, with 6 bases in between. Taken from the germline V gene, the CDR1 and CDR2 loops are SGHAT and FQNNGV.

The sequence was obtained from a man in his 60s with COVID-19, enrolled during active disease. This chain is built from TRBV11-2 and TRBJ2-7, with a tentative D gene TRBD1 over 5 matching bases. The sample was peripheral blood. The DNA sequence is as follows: TGTGCCAGCAGCTTAACAGGTTACGAGCAGTACTTC. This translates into CASSLTGYEQYF.